A single sample gave rise to the 21 T cell receptor beta chains below, sequenced in a study of blood T cells in healthy people across ages (dated by TCRdb to the mid-2010s). Library creation used 5' RACE. A second PCR of roughly 7 to 12 cycles was performed with a sample-barcoded 5' primer and a J-beta primer mix. TCRdb reprocessing: public reads trimmed at Q25 with fastp, clones called with MiXCR, in-frame beta chains kept. Each entry is one CDR3 protein sequence, shown with its most common DNA and genes. In all, the sample holds roughly 1.9 million distinct CDR3 sequences, and about 39% of those were seen once. Of the sample, 23% falls within the top ten clones. Sequencing was performed on blood. These receptors originate from a human donor in good health.

This chain uses TRBV7-2 with TRBJ2-5; D is uncertain. The CDR3 covers 14 residues. Trimming left V 6 bases short and J 1 base short, with 12 bases between. In germline, CDR1 is SGHTA, CDR2 FQGNSA. This chain's CDR3 is CASRQQQIQETQYF. As DNA, the CDR3 is TGTGCCAGCAGACAACAACAGATCCAAGAGACCCAGTACTTC.

As for this clonotype: A junction boundary mismatches the germline segment, possibly from a read error. The rearrangement links TRBV12-3 or TRBV12-4 to TRBJ1-5, with D uncertain. The CDR3 covers 14 residues. The CDR3 region has the DNA TGTGCCGGCAGTTTTCGGCGAGCGAATCAGCCCCAGCATTTT. Translating it yields CAGSFRRANQPQHF.

This sequence joins TRBV15 and TRBJ2-1; TRBD1 or TRBD2 may be the D gene (6 bases each). The V and J ends lost 0 bases and 6 bases respectively, with 15 bases between them. The length of the CDR3 is 16 residues. Looked up from germline, CDR1 is LNHNV and CDR2 is YYDKDF (reference sequence). CDR3 in amino acids: CATSRDLGGVVNEQFF. CDR3 bases: TGTGCCACCAGCAGAGATCTGGGGGGCGTTGTCAATGAGCAGTTCTTC. The full variable domain, its missing parts supplied by reference TRBV15 and TRBJ2-1, is DAMVIQNPRYQVTQFGKPVTLSCSQTLNHNVMYWYQQKSSQAPKLLFHYYDKDFNNEADTPDNFQSRRPNTSFCFLDIRSPGLGDTAMYLCATSRDLGGVVNEQFFGPGTRLTVL.

This clonotype appeared a few times. This chain connects TRBV7-6 to TRBJ2-7; perhaps TRBD1 as D (5 bases). This CDR3 is 14 amino acids long. The germline gives CDR1 SGHVS, CDR2 FNYEAQ. V was cut by 5 bases and J by 3 bases, with 14 bases left in between. The DNA for the CDR3 is TGTGCCAGCAGCGAAAGAACAGGTGGCTACGAGCAGTACTTC. Residues: CASSERTGGYEQYF.

This clonotype was picked up one time. The chain links TRBV6-2 or TRBV6-3 to TRBJ2-1; 9 positions match TRBD2. Germline lookup yields CDR1 MNHEY and CDR2 SVGEGT. The CDR3 extends over 15 amino acids. The V gene end was trimmed by 6 bases and the J gene end by 7 bases; junction bases not matched to a gene: 10. This CDR3 is CASRTIAGVLNEQFF. Written as DNA, the CDR3 is TGTGCCAGCAGGACAATAGCGGGGGTCTTGAATGAGCAGTTCTTC.

This chain joins TRBV20-1 and TRBJ2-5, with D uncertain. This CDR3 contains 12 residues. Germline-derived CDR1 and CDR2 are DFQATT and SNEGSKA (reference sequence). The V end lost 6 bases, the J end lost 5 bases, and 13 bases lay between the germline ends. DNA of the CDR3: TGCAGTGCCCCCGGTTTGGGGGAGACCCAGTACTTC. As protein: CSAPGLGETQYF.

This sequence joins TRBV30 and TRBJ1-2; D may be TRBD1 (6 bases). Deletions cut 0 bases from V and 0 bases from J, with 8 bases between. The CDR3 spans 14 residues. Germline CDR1 and CDR2: GTSNPN and SVGIG (reference sequence). The CDR3 nucleotides are TGTGCCTGGAGTGTTGGGACAACTAACTATGGCTACACCTTC. Its protein product is CAWSVGTTNYGYTF.

The table lists this clonotype with a few counts. V and J are TRBV12-3 or TRBV12-4 and TRBJ2-5; 7 bases fit TRBD1. The CDR3 runs to 17 residues. The V segment lost 2 bases and the J segment 2 bases; nucleotides outside the gene matches: 11. CDR3 sequence: CASSLRDSERGQETQYF. The CDR3 nucleotides are TGTGCCAGCAGTTTAAGGGACAGCGAGAGGGGGCAAGAGACCCAGTACTTC.

This clonotype was counted a few times. The chain couples TRBV29-1 to TRBJ2-1; TRBD1 aligns across 7 bases. CDR3 length: 16 amino acids. Germline lookup yields CDR1 SQVTM and CDR2 ANQGSEA. With 0 bases clipped from V and 5 bases from J, the junction kept 10 bases outside the gene matches. The CDR3 sequence is CSVEDYWRQGDNEQFF. The DNA for the CDR3 is TGCAGCGTTGAAGATTATTGGAGACAGGGAGACAATGAGCAGTTCTTC.

V is TRBV20-1 and J is TRBJ2-2, with D perhaps TRBD1 or TRBD2 (5 bases each). The germline V gene has CDR1 DFQATT and CDR2 SNEGSKA (reference sequence). The CDR3 has 15 residues. V lost 3 bases, J lost 5 bases, and 16 bases lay in between. DNA of the CDR3: TGCAGTGCTAGTATCTACTCTGGGGGTACCGGGGAGCTGTTTTTT. Its protein product is CSASIYSGGTGELFF.

Only a few counts were recorded for this clonotype. The genes are TRBV7-2 and TRBJ2-1; tentatively, D is TRBD1 (5 bases). Germline values: CDR1 SGHTA, CDR2 FQGNSA. This CDR3 comprises 16 residues. Trimming stripped 1 base from V and 9 bases from J, with 19 bases between. CDR3 sequence (DNA): TGTGCCAGCAGCTTAGGATGGACATCACTTACAAGTGAGCAGTTCTTC. Protein product: CASSLGWTSLTSEQFF. Looking up the rest from reference TRBV7-2 and TRBJ2-1 gives the full variable domain: GAGVSQSPSNKVTEKGKDVELRCDPISGHTALYWYRQSLGQGLEFLIYFQGNSAPDKSGLPSDRFSAERTGGSVSTLTIQRTQQEDSAVYLCASSLGWTSLTSEQFFGPGTRLTVL.

This chain joins TRBV7-9 and TRBJ1-1, with D hard to call. Germline V gene data show CDR1 as SEHNR and CDR2 as FQNEAQ (reference sequence). Trimming took off 5 bases at V and 7 bases at J, with 17 bases between the two ends. This CDR3 region has 14 residues. CDR3: CASSPGSANVEAFF. Written as DNA, the CDR3 is TGTGCCAGCAGCCCGGGGTCCGCGAACGTTGAAGCTTTCTTT.

The rearrangement uses TRBV29-1 and TRBJ2-2; unclear D gene. V was clipped by 4 bases and J by 0 bases, with 6 bases between them. In germline, CDR1 is SQVTM, CDR2 ANQGSEA. The CDR3 is made up of 13 amino acids. This chain's CDR3 is CSVGRPNTGELFF. In DNA form, the CDR3 reads TGCAGCGTTGGACGTCCGAACACCGGGGAGCTGTTTTTT.

This chain connects TRBV5-1 to TRBJ2-7, with a weak D call TRBD1 (6 bases). Germline V gene data show CDR1 as SGHRS and CDR2 as YFSETQ. The V gene lost 0 bases and the J gene lost 4 bases, with 23 bases spanning the gap. The CDR3 length is 18 residues. CDR3: CASSLAYSRTAWGYEQYF. The CDR3, as DNA: TGCGCCAGCAGCTTGGCCTATTCTCGGACAGCCTGGGGATACGAGCAGTACTTC.

The table lists this clonotype with many counts. The CDR3 DNA follows: TGTGCCAGCAGCCATGCCCAGACCCAGTACTTC. Its protein is CASSHAQTQYF. This sequence joins TRBV4-2 and TRBJ2-5; D gene uncertain. Looked up from germline, CDR1 is LGHNA and CDR2 is YNFKEQ. CDR3 length: 11 residues. The germline V and J ends were trimmed by 3 bases and 6 bases, with 5 bases remaining between them.

The V call is TRBV24-1, the J call TRBJ2-3, with 12 bases aligning to TRBD1. V trimming: 3 bases; J trimming: 2 bases; junction bases outside the gene matches: 2. The CDR3 has 16 residues. Germline V gene data show CDR1 as KGHDR and CDR2 as SFDVKD. The CDR3 loop reads CATSDPGQGATDTQYF. The CDR3 coding sequence is TGTGCCACCAGTGATCCGGGACAGGGGGCCACAGATACGCAGTATTTT.

The chain combines TRBV7-8 with TRBJ2-7; D call uncertain. V dropped 1 base and J dropped 2 bases, with 15 bases sitting between them. The CDR3 consists of 16 residues. The germline V gene encodes CDR1 SGHVS and CDR2 FQNEAQ. CDR3 DNA: TGTGCCAGCAGCTTAGGTCCGGCAGGAACTACCTACGAGCAGTACTTC. Protein: CASSLGPAGTTYEQYF. Filled out from reference TRBV7-8 and TRBJ2-7, the complete variable domain reads GAGVSQSPRYKVAKRGQDVALRCDPISGHVSLFWYQQALGQGPEFLTYFQNEAQLDKSGLPSDRFFAERPEGSVSTLKIQRTQQEDSAVYLCASSLGPAGTTYEQYFGPGTRLTVT.

The CDR3 nucleotides read TGCAGTGCTAGAGACTGGGACATGCTTCAATATGAGCAGTTCTTC. It is translated as CSARDWDMLQYEQFF. The gene calls are TRBV20-1 and TRBJ2-1; maybe TRBD1 (6 bases). Germline V gene sequence: CDR1 DFQATT, CDR2 SNEGSKA (reference sequence). V lost 0 bases, J lost 8 bases, and 17 bases lay in between. The CDR3 length is 15 residues.

There are a few counts of this clonotype. The chain is built from TRBV4-1 and TRBJ2-1; no definite D call. The CDR3 consists of 13 residues. Germline V gene data show CDR1 as MGHRA and CDR2 as YSYEKL. V lost 4 bases and J lost 6, with 10 bases in between. CDR3 sequence (DNA): TGCGCCAGCAGCCGACTTGGCGGCAATGAGCAGTTCTTC. It translates to CASSRLGGNEQFF.

The gene calls are TRBV4-1 and TRBJ1-5; tentative D call: TRBD1 (5 bases). Germline loops: CDR1 MGHRA, CDR2 YSYEKL. V shed 4 bases and J shed 6 bases, with 16 bases lying between them. The CDR3 runs to 15 residues. The CDR3 DNA reads TGCGCCAGCAGCCGACGGACATTCGTCGGTCAGCCCCAGCATTTT. Its protein product is CASSRRTFVGQPQHF.

This clonotype was seen only a few times. The rearrangement joins TRBV7-2 to TRBJ2-7, with TRBD2 matching 9 bases. CDR1 and CDR2 (germline): SGHTA, FQGNSA. J gave up 5 bases and V 3 bases, and 8 bases lay outside the gene matches. The CDR3 is 15 residues long. The CDR3 coding sequence is TGTGCCAGCAGCTTTCGGGGGACTAGCTTCGACGAGCAGTACTTC. As protein: CASSFRGTSFDEQYF. Full variable domain (remainder filled in from reference TRBV7-2 and TRBJ2-7): GAGVSQSPSNKVTEKGKDVELRCDPISGHTALYWYRQSLGQGLEFLIYFQGNSAPDKSGLPSDRFSAERTGGSVSTLTIQRTQQEDSAVYLCASSFRGTSFDEQYFGPGTRLTVT.